This T cell receptor (beta chain) is drawn from a study of tumor-infiltrating lymphocytes in primary liver carcinoma. This clonotype has ten or more counts. Germline CDR1 reads SGHNT; CDR2 reads YYREEE (reference sequence). The V segment lost 3 bases and the J segment 4 bases; nucleotides outside the gene matches: 7. The CDR3 extends over 16 amino acids. Scientists recovered RNA and DNA together from roughly 21-30 mg of unsorted bulk tissue. Patients were treatment-naive with chronic HBV infection. Researchers generated TCR beta cDNA from about 0.5 ug of total RNA, relying on a constant-region primer. Each TCR beta library was derived from three nested multiplex PCR rounds that employed slightly modified ARM-PCR. Researchers ran the first two PCR rounds for roughly 10 cycles each with TRBV1-TRBV30 forward primers and a C-beta reverse primer. Each CDR3 protein gets one entry after TCRdb re-called the multiplex PCR reads with MiXCR. In the table there are tens of thousands of distinct CDR3 sequences, 70% to 85% of which are singletons.

Input material: liver tumor tissue from sampling region 2. Subset meaning: tumor region T2, inferior pole. This chain connects TRBV5-4 to TRBJ2-5; 12 bases are shared with TRBD2. The clonotype was recovered from a man aged 40-49 years with primary liver carcinoma and hepatitis B virus infection. CDR3 amino acids: CASSSTTSGSGETQYF. The CDR3 bases are TGTGCCAGCAGCTCTACGACTAGCGGGAGTGGAGAGACCCAGTACTTC.